The 31 T cell receptor beta chains reported below all come from one sample, sequenced in a study of control samples from healthy donors and cancer patients (dated by TCRdb to the early 2020s). Libraries were made using the immunoSEQ multiplex PCR assay. TCRdb obtained this table from immuneACCESS and retained in-frame rearrangements with V and J assigned. These tables miss some clones; where compared with another copy, unresolved V genes account for less than half of the shortfall, and the remainder is unexplained. Recorded for this sample are over 150,000 clones; approximately 95% of them occurred a single time. Over 1.1% of the sample belongs to the ten largest clones. Sequencing used blood. These receptors came from a man aged 18 to 35 in good health.

In this sample, this clone turned up a few times. V and J are TRBV27 and TRBJ1-2; D is uncertain. CDR1 and CDR2 from the germline V gene are MNHEY and SMNVEV (reference sequence). V lost 5 bases and J lost 4, with 17 bases in between. The CDR3 spans 15 residues. CDR3 loop: CASSPRGGLGYGYTF. DNA of the CDR3: TGTGCCAGCAGTCCCCGCGGAGGGTTAGGCTATGGCTACACCTTC.

About this clone: This sample includes further DNA sequences coding for the same CDR3. V gene TRBV20-1 combines with J gene TRBJ2-5; D is unclear. The CDR3 consists of 10 residues. Germline lookup yields CDR1 DFQATT and CDR2 SNEGSKA (reference sequence). The V end was cut by 2 bases, the J end by 5 bases, with 3 bases between. The CDR3 sequence is CSARKETQYF. The CDR3 DNA follows: TGCAGTGCTAGAAAGGAGACCCAGTACTTC.

This chain connects TRBV12-3 or TRBV12-4 to TRBJ1-5; D remains ambiguous. V was clipped by 3 bases and J by 6 bases, with 6 bases between them. This CDR3 has 12 amino acids. The CDR3 loop is CASSFLSQPQHF. CDR3 sequence (DNA): TGTGCCAGCAGTTTTCTTTCTCAGCCCCAGCATTTT.

The chain has TRBV11-2 and TRBJ1-4; D gene unclear. V lost 2 bases and J 8 bases, leaving 6 bases between the germline ends. CDR3 size: 12 residues. The germline V gene encodes CDR1 SGHAT and CDR2 FQNNGV. In DNA, the CDR3 is TGTGCCAGCAGCTTACGTAGAGAAAAACTGTTTTTT. It translates to CASSLRREKLFF.

This chain joins TRBV5-1 and TRBJ1-2; D may be TRBD1 (6 bases). V was shortened by 0 bases and J by 4 bases, with 16 bases between the two germline ends. This CDR3 region has 16 residues. Germline CDR1 is SGHRS and CDR2 is YFSETQ. In DNA form, the CDR3 reads TGCGCCAGCAGCTTGGTTGGGGGCTCGAGCTTCTATGGCTACACCTTC. As protein: CASSLVGGSSFYGYTF.

The V call is TRBV18, the J call TRBJ2-5, with TRBD1 as a possible D gene (6 bases). The CDR3 runs to 13 residues. Deletions cut 5 bases from V and 1 base from J, with 8 bases between. Germline CDR1 and CDR2: KGHSH and LQKENI. CDR3 region: CASSKTGQETQYF. Here the CDR3 DNA reads TGTGCCAGCTCAAAGACAGGCCAAGAGACCCAGTACTTC.

CDR3 in amino acids: CASSPVTGATDTQYF. The CDR3 DNA follows: TGTGCCAGCTCACCAGTAACAGGGGCCACAGATACGCAGTATTTT. The chain combines TRBV18 with TRBJ2-3; 7 bases line up with TRBD1. The CDR3 is 15 residues long. V lost 2 bases and J lost 2; bases outside the gene matches: 4. From germline, CDR1 is KGHSH and CDR2 LQKENI.

The J gene is TRBJ2-1, the V gene TRBV7-3, with 14 bases identical to TRBD2. There are 15 residues in the CDR3. Germline V gene sequence: CDR1 SGHTA, CDR2 FQGTGA. Losses at the gene ends were 6 bases for V and 4 bases for J; bases not matched to a gene: 2. As DNA, the CDR3 is TGTGCCAGCAGTCGGACTAGCGGGGGGTACAATGAGCAGTTCTTC. Protein product: CASSRTSGGYNEQFF.

The rearrangement joins TRBV28 to TRBJ1-1; the D gene is possibly TRBD1 (6 bases). CDR1 is MDHEN, CDR2 SYDVKM, per germline. This CDR3 has 13 residues. V was clipped by 7 bases and J by 2 bases, with 11 bases between them. DNA for the CDR3: TGTGCCAGCACGGGGACACTCAACACTGAAGCTTTCTTT. Its protein is CASTGTLNTEAFF. Together with reference TRBV28 and TRBJ1-1, the CDR3 gives the full variable domain: DVKVTQSSRYLVKRTGEKVFLECVQDMDHENMFWYRQDPGLGLRLIYFSYDVKMKEKGDIPEGYSVSREKKERFSLILESASTNQTSMYLCASTGTLNTEAFFGQGTRLTVV.

The gene calls are TRBV4-1 and TRBJ1-2; 9 bases match TRBD1. This CDR3 is built from 15 residues. Germline CDR1 MGHRA, CDR2 YSYEKL. The V gene end was trimmed by 1 base and the J gene end by 8 bases; junction bases not matched to a gene: 8. Here the CDR3 DNA reads TGCGCCAGCAGCCAAGGGAATGGGGACAGGGAAGGCTACACCTTC. Encoded protein: CASSQGNGDREGYTF.

CDR3 loop: CASSQEQGADTQYF. CDR3 DNA sequence: TGTGCCAGCAGCCAAGAACAGGGGGCAGATACGCAGTATTTT. V usage is TRBV3-1 (or the pseudogene TRBV3-2) and J usage is TRBJ2-3; 8 nucleotides agree with TRBD1. Unmatched junction bases numbered 0, after V lost 0 bases and J lost 4 bases. The CDR3 has 14 residues. Germline CDR1 LGHDT, CDR2 YNNKEL (reference sequence).

The chain joins TRBV12-3 or TRBV12-4 to TRBJ2-7; tentatively, D is TRBD1 (5 bases). The germline V and J ends were trimmed by 3 bases and 3 bases, with 9 bases remaining between them. The CDR3 contains 13 residues. CDR3 amino acids: CASSFSRVYEQYF. The CDR3 DNA reads TGTGCCAGCAGTTTTTCCAGGGTCTACGAGCAGTACTTC.

The V gene is TRBV29-1, the J gene TRBJ2-1, with D possibly being TRBD1 (5 bases). Germline V gives CDR1 SQVTM, CDR2 ANQGSEA. The CDR3 runs 12 residues. V lost 4 bases to trimming and J lost 10 bases, with 14 bases between them. The CDR3 here is CSVVSRDEEQFF. Written as DNA, the CDR3 is TGCAGCGTTGTGTCCAGGGATGAAGAGCAGTTCTTC.

This chain links TRBV19 with TRBJ2-1; the D gene is possibly TRBD2 (6 bases). The CDR3 sequence is 14 residues long. Germline CDR1 and CDR2: LNHDA and SQIVND (reference sequence). Between the trimmed V and J ends, which lost 3 bases and 3 bases, there was a span of 9 bases. In nucleotides, the CDR3 is TGTGCCAGTAGTATGGGGGGTCTCTACAATGAGCAGTTCTTC. Amino acid sequence: CASSMGGLYNEQFF.

This chain connects TRBV6-5 to TRBJ1-6, with 9 bases aligning to TRBD1. Per germline, CDR1 MNHEY and CDR2 SVGAGI. This CDR3 comprises 15 residues. J lost 9 bases, V lost 10 bases, and 13 bases had no gene match. CDR3 amino acids: CAIRDRENNFSPLHF. The CDR3 region has the DNA TGTGCCATCCGGGACAGGGAAAATAACTTTTCACCCCTCCACTTT.

This clone was observed once. The chain uses TRBV5-1 and TRBJ1-3; D uncertain. The germline CDR1 and CDR2 sequences are SGHRS and YFSETQ. The CDR3 extends over 14 amino acids. Trimming took off 4 bases at V and 3 bases at J, with 11 bases between the two ends. CDR3 coding DNA: TGCGCCAGCAGCCCGGAAGCAGATGGAAACACCATATATTTT. It is translated as CASSPEADGNTIYF.

This rearrangement joins TRBV24-1 to TRBJ2-7; D possibly corresponds to TRBD2 (5 bases). Germline CDR1 is KGHDR and CDR2 is SFDVKD. The CDR3 extends over 13 amino acids. V was cut by 1 base and J by 4 bases, with 7 bases left in between. Written as DNA, the CDR3 is TGTGCCACCAGTGATTTAGAGGGTTACGAGCAGTACTTC. Amino acids: CATSDLEGYEQYF.

V usage is TRBV11-2 and J usage is TRBJ1-5; no firm D call. V shed 5 bases and J shed 9 bases, with 11 bases lying between them. Germline CDR1 is SGHAT and CDR2 is FQNNGV. This CDR3 has 12 amino acids. The CDR3 coding sequence is TGTGCCAGCAGCCGGGAGGCCGGGCCCCAGCATTTT. It codes for CASSREAGPQHF.

The J gene is TRBJ2-2, the V gene TRBV7-3; D is undetermined. The germline CDR1 and CDR2 sequences are SGHTA and FQGTGA. The ends were cut back, 0 bases at V and 6 bases at J, with 8 bases in the middle. This CDR3 is built from 14 residues. The DNA for the CDR3 is TGTGCCAGCAGCTTAACGTCAGTATCCGGGGAGCTGTTTTTT. Protein: CASSLTSVSGELFF. Full variable domain (remainder filled in from reference TRBV7-3 and TRBJ2-2): GAGVSQTPSNKVTEKGKYVELRCDPISGHTALYWYRQSLGQGPEFLIYFQGTGAADDSGLPNDRFFAVRPEGSVSTLKIQRTERGDSAVYLCASSLTSVSGELFFGEGSRLTVL.

The chain recombines TRBV5-6 with TRBJ2-2; D unresolved. CDR3 length: 15 amino acids. The germline CDR1 and CDR2 sequences are SGHDT and YYEEEE. Trimming removed 4 bases at V and 5 bases at J, with 15 bases between. In DNA, the CDR3 is TGTGCCAGCAGCCCGAATGCTAGGGTGACCGGGGAGCTGTTTTTT. Its protein is CASSPNARVTGELFF.

This clone has just one count. V usage is TRBV7-9 and J usage is TRBJ1-2; TRBD1 might be the D (6 bases). The CDR3 covers 15 residues. The germline gives CDR1 SEHNR, CDR2 FQNEAQ (reference sequence). The V end was cut by 0 bases, the J end by 4 bases, with 12 bases between. As DNA, the CDR3 is TGTGCCAGCAGCTTAGCGGGGGCGGGAGGCTATGGCTACACCTTC. This sequence encodes CASSLAGAGGYGYTF.

The chain combines TRBV9 with TRBJ2-3; D ambiguous. This CDR3 is 13 amino acids long. V lost 3 bases, J lost 0 bases, and 5 bases lay in between. The germline V gene encodes CDR1 SGDLS and CDR2 YYNGEE. CDR3: CASSARSTDTQYF. CDR3 sequence (DNA): TGTGCCAGCAGCGCCAGGAGCACAGATACGCAGTATTTT.

The chain employs TRBV27 and TRBJ1-3, with 7 bases that match TRBD1. V trimming: 5 bases; J trimming: 2 bases; junction bases outside the gene matches: 6. The CDR3 runs 15 residues. CDR1 is MNHEY, CDR2 SMNVEV, per germline (reference sequence). The chain's CDR3 is CASSLTGFPGNTIYF. CDR3 DNA sequence: TGTGCCAGCAGTCTGACAGGGTTCCCTGGAAACACCATATATTTT.

This chain joins TRBV7-2 and TRBJ1-4; D is possibly TRBD1 (5 bases). Trimming removed 5 bases at V and 5 bases at J, with 12 bases between. The V gene's germline CDR1 is SGHTA and CDR2 FQGNSA. The CDR3 has 14 amino acids. The CDR3 region has the DNA TGTGCCAGCAGCCGTTTCGGGGCAAATGAAAAACTGTTTTTT. Its translation: CASSRFGANEKLFF.

The chain links TRBV28 to TRBJ2-3, with D possibly being TRBD2 (7 bases). This CDR3 region has 14 residues. CDR1 MDHEN and CDR2 SYDVKM come from the germline V gene. The germline V and J ends were trimmed by 5 bases and 3 bases, with 12 bases remaining between them. For the CDR3, the DNA is TGTGCCAGCAGTAGGGGGGGCCGGACAGATACGCAGTATTTT. Amino acids: CASSRGGRTDTQYF. Based on the CDR3 plus reference TRBV28 and TRBJ2-3, the full variable domain is DVKVTQSSRYLVKRTGEKVFLECVQDMDHENMFWYRQDPGLGLRLIYFSYDVKMKEKGDIPEGYSVSREKKERFSLILESASTNQTSMYLCASSRGGRTDTQYFGPGTRLTVL.

The gene calls are TRBV10-3 and TRBJ2-5; 10 nucleotides align to TRBD2. The V segment lost 4 bases and the J segment 3 bases; nucleotides outside the gene matches: 2. Germline CDR1 is ENHRY and CDR2 is SYGVKD. The length of the CDR3 is 14 residues. CDR3 in amino acids: CAISALAGEETQYF. For the CDR3, the DNA is TGTGCCATCAGTGCGCTAGCGGGGGAAGAGACCCAGTACTTC.

This chain connects TRBV3-1 (or the pseudogene TRBV3-2) to TRBJ2-7, with D perhaps given as TRBD1 or TRBD2 (5 bases each). Per germline, CDR1 LGHDT and CDR2 YNNKEL (reference sequence). Trimming cost V 3 bases and J 3 bases, with 15 bases left between them. The CDR3 runs to 15 residues. CDR3 nucleotide sequence: TGTGCCAGCAGCCAGGGTTGGGACCGGGTCTACGAGCAGTACTTC. This gives the protein CASSQGWDRVYEQYF.

This chain links TRBV9 with TRBJ2-7; TRBD2 is a possible D gene (5 bases). Germline CDR1 and CDR2: SGDLS and YYNGEE. CDR3 length: 15 amino acids. V was trimmed by 0 bases and J by 2 bases, leaving 12 bases between them. CDR3: CASSVEASHPYEQYF. The CDR3 nucleotides read TGTGCCAGCAGCGTAGAGGCTAGCCACCCCTACGAGCAGTACTTC.

The chain recombines TRBV5-1 with TRBJ1-2; 10 bases are shared with TRBD1. V gave up 4 bases and J gave up 5 bases; unmatched junction bases: 8. The CDR3 runs 15 residues. CDR1 and CDR2 (germline): SGHRS, YFSETQ. DNA of the CDR3: TGCGCCAGCAGCCCGGAGGGACAGGGGATGTATGGCTACACCTTC. This encodes CASSPEGQGMYGYTF.

This chain uses TRBV18 with TRBJ1-1, with D hard to call. Trimming removed 2 bases at V and 5 bases at J, with 6 bases between. The CDR3 has 12 residues. Germline CDR1 reads KGHSH; CDR2 reads LQKENI. CDR3 sequence (DNA): TGTGCCAGCTCACCAGGATCAACTGAAGCTTTCTTT. Translation gives CASSPGSTEAFF.

This chain links TRBV18 with TRBJ2-7, with 7 positions matching TRBD2. Unmatched junction bases numbered 11, after V lost 5 bases and J lost 4 bases. The germline CDR1 and CDR2 sequences are KGHSH and LQKENI. This CDR3 is built from 15 residues. The CDR3 is CASSSKREGMYEQYF. CDR3 DNA: TGTGCCAGCTCATCAAAAAGGGAGGGTATGTACGAGCAGTACTTC.